The 30 T cell receptor beta chains given below trace back to one sample, sequenced in a study of cytomegalovirus exposure and HLA in healthy donors. With 60 Vbeta and 13 Jbeta primers, the PCR was carried out. Profiled with immunoSEQ multiplex PCR; TCRdb holds only in-frame clones, not every one. The table has 150,000 to 200,000 clones, roughly four fifths seen once. Sequencing was performed on PBMCs. These receptors all stem from a woman aged 30 to 39 in good health and CMV-seropositive.

The chain combines TRBV6-1 with TRBJ1-1; possibly TRBD1 for D (5 bases). Per germline, CDR1 MNHNS and CDR2 SASEGT. Trimming removed 7 bases from V and 1 base from J, with 10 bases in between. This CDR3 is 13 amino acids long. The CDR3 bases are TGTGCCAGCACCCCCAGGGAGAACACTGAAGCTTTCTTT. This translates into CASTPRENTEAFF.

This clone was recorded once. The rearrangement joins TRBV5-1 to TRBJ2-5, with 7 bases identical to TRBD1. V gave up 2 bases and J gave up 3 bases; unmatched junction bases: 1. The length of the CDR3 is 13 residues. CDR1 and CDR2 (germline): SGHRS, YFSETQ. The CDR3 reads CASSFDREETQYF. The CDR3 DNA is TGCGCCAGCAGCTTCGACAGGGAAGAGACCCAGTACTTC.

The chain is built from TRBV18 and TRBJ1-1; D is possibly TRBD1 (6 bases). V gave up 8 bases and J gave up 11 bases, with 15 bases separating them. The CDR3 has 11 amino acids. Germline loops: CDR1 KGHSH, CDR2 LQKENI. CDR3: CASGEGGPAFF. The CDR3 bases are TGTGCCAGCGGGGAGGGGGGCCCGGCTTTCTTT.

The chain is built from TRBV6-5 and TRBJ2-7; D may be TRBD2 (6 bases). The CDR3 has 16 residues. V lost 4 bases and J 4 bases, leaving 20 bases between the germline ends. Per the germline V gene, CDR1 is MNHEY and CDR2 is SVGAGI. The CDR3 sequence is CASSSSTSRSRYEQYF. The CDR3 region has the DNA TGTGCCAGCAGTTCTTCCACTAGCCGGAGCAGATACGAGCAGTACTTC.

This rearrangement joins TRBV6-5 to TRBJ1-5; the D gene is possibly TRBD1 (5 bases). Trimming pared 2 bases from V and 7 bases from J, leaving 9 bases between. The CDR3 loop spans 13 amino acids. Germline values: CDR1 MNHEY, CDR2 SVGAGI. The CDR3 nucleotides read TGTGCCAGCAGTTACGATCAGGGACAGCCCCAGCATTTT. Its protein product is CASSYDQGQPQHF.

This sequence joins TRBV5-1 and TRBJ1-5, with D maybe TRBD1 (5 bases). There are 16 residues in the CDR3. Between the trimmed V and J ends, which lost 4 bases and 4 bases, there was a span of 18 bases. Per germline, CDR1 SGHRS and CDR2 YFSETQ. CDR3: CASSPSGGELNQPQHF. The CDR3 DNA reads as TGCGCCAGCAGCCCCTCCGGAGGGGAACTTAATCAGCCCCAGCATTTT.

The chain combines TRBV5-4 with TRBJ2-3, with D perhaps TRBD1 (5 bases). V lost 0 bases to trimming and J lost 2 bases, with 13 bases between them. The CDR3 is 16 residues long. The germline V gene has CDR1 SGHNT and CDR2 YYREEE (reference sequence). CDR3 in amino acids: CASSLEGRTTTDTQYF. Written as DNA, the CDR3 is TGTGCCAGCAGCTTGGAGGGGCGGACGACCACAGATACGCAGTATTTT. The entire variable domain, with the rest obtained from reference TRBV5-4 and TRBJ2-3, is as follows: ETGVTQSPTHLIKTRGQQVTLRCSSQSGHNTVSWYQQALGQGPQFIFQYYREEENGRGNFPPRFSGLQFPNYSSELNVNALELDDSALYLCASSLEGRTTTDTQYFGPGTRLTVL.

This clone was found once. This chain uses TRBV20-1 with TRBJ2-7, with D hard to call. The CDR3 has 11 residues. Looked up from germline, CDR1 is DFQATT and CDR2 is SNEGSKA (reference sequence). Trimming pared 5 bases from V and 4 bases from J, leaving 9 bases between. For the CDR3, the DNA is TGCAGTGCTTCGACACAATACGAGCAGTACTTC. It is translated as CSASTQYEQYF.

The rearrangement links TRBV30 to TRBJ2-7, with TRBD1 matching over 9 bases. The germline V gene has CDR1 GTSNPN and CDR2 SVGIG (reference sequence). The CDR3 totals 12 residues. V shed 7 bases and J 5 bases; nucleotides not matched to a gene: 6. The CDR3 region has the DNA TGTGCCTTGAGGGACAGGGTCCACGAGCAGTACTTC. Translated: CALRDRVHEQYF.

In the case of this clone: This CDR3 is also generated by other DNA sequences in the sample. The rearrangement links TRBV7-2 to TRBJ2-6; 7 bases are a match to TRBD2. The germline CDR1 and CDR2 sequences are SGHTA and FQGNSA. The length of the CDR3 is 15 residues. With 3 bases clipped from V and 2 bases from J, the junction kept 1 base outside the gene matches. The CDR3 DNA sequence: TGTGCCAGCAGCTTTGCGGGGGCTGGGGCCAACGTCCTGACTTTC. It is translated as CASSFAGAGANVLTF. Full variable domain (rest looked up from reference TRBV7-2 and TRBJ2-6): GAGVSQSPSNKVTEKGKDVELRCDPISGHTALYWYRQSLGQGLEFLIYFQGNSAPDKSGLPSDRFSAERTGGSVSTLTIQRTQQEDSAVYLCASSFAGAGANVLTFGAGSRLTVL.

This chain uses TRBV6-5 with TRBJ1-5; 10 nucleotides agree with TRBD1. V shed 7 bases and J 3 bases; nucleotides not matched to a gene: 6. CDR3 length: 15 amino acids. CDR1 MNHEY and CDR2 SVGAGI come from the germline V gene. The DNA for the CDR3 is TGTGCCAGCAAGCCGACAGGGGGCAACAATCAGCCCCAGCATTTT. This sequence encodes CASKPTGGNNQPQHF.

CDR3 coding DNA: TGTGCCAGTAGTACCTATTCGCCGGGACAGGGAAACACCGGGGAGCTGTTTTTT. Amino acids: CASSTYSPGQGNTGELFF. This chain connects TRBV19 to TRBJ2-2, with 9 bases aligning to TRBD1. The CDR3 is 18 residues long. The germline gives CDR1 LNHDA, CDR2 SQIVND (reference sequence). V trimming: 4 bases; J trimming: 2 bases; junction bases outside the gene matches: 11. Drawing the rest from reference TRBV19 and TRBJ2-2, the complete variable domain is DGGITQSPKYLFRKEGQNVTLSCEQNLNHDAMYWYRQDPGQGLRLIYYSQIVNDFQKGDIAEGYSVSREKKESFPLTVTSAQKNPTAFYLCASSTYSPGQGNTGELFFGEGSRLTVL.

The V call is TRBV5-4, the J call TRBJ2-1; D is possibly TRBD1 (6 bases). CDR3 length: 14 amino acids. Trimming stripped 1 base from V and 5 bases from J, with 10 bases between. In germline, CDR1 is SGHNT, CDR2 YYREEE (reference sequence). The CDR3 loop reads CASSLRKGDNEQFF. The CDR3 DNA follows: TGTGCCAGCAGCTTGAGGAAGGGGGACAATGAGCAGTTCTTC.

The rearrangement joins TRBV5-5 to TRBJ1-2; D is perhaps TRBD1 (5 bases). The CDR3 contains 15 residues. The V gene lost 1 base and the J gene lost 5 bases, with 15 bases spanning the gap. Germline V CDR1 and CDR2: SGHKS, YYEKEE (reference sequence). The DNA of the CDR3 is TGTGCCAGCAGCTTGTCGGGGCAGGGAGGTTATGGCTACACCTTC. Its translation is CASSLSGQGGYGYTF.

This chain joins TRBV7-8 and TRBJ2-2; 8 nucleotides agree with TRBD1. This CDR3 region has 17 residues. Germline V CDR1 and CDR2: SGHVS, FQNEAQ. Trimming at V came to 4 bases and at J to 7 bases, leaving 14 bases not matched to a gene. CDR3 sequence (DNA): TGTGCCAGCAGCTCTCGGACAGGGATCCCTGGTGGCGGGGAGCTGTTTTTT. This sequence encodes CASSSRTGIPGGGELFF.

V and J are TRBV5-1 and TRBJ1-3, with D uncertain. This CDR3 has 16 amino acids. Deletions cut 1 base from V and 4 bases from J, with 15 bases between. Per germline, CDR1 SGHRS and CDR2 YFSETQ. The CDR3 nucleotides read TGCGCCAGCAGCTTGTTAACCAGCTTCGGGGGAAACACCATATATTTT. Its protein is CASSLLTSFGGNTIYF. Full variable domain (missing parts from reference TRBV5-1 and TRBJ1-3): KAGVTQTPRYLIKTRGQQVTLSCSPISGHRSVSWYQQTPGQGLQFLFEYFSETQRNKGNFPGRFSGRQFSNSRSEMNVSTLELGDSALYLCASSLLTSFGGNTIYFGEGSWLTVV.

This clone has a single count. The CDR3 coding sequence is TGTGCCAGAAGCGCCCGATTAAAACAGGGGGCGAGAGAGACCCAGTACTTC. Its protein product is CARSARLKQGARETQYF. The V gene is TRBV5-3, the J gene TRBJ2-5; TRBD1 matches 9 bases. TRBV5-3 carries the ORF label, with uncertain function. The CDR3 extends over 17 amino acids. J gave up 4 bases and V 4 bases, and 14 bases lay outside the gene matches.

This clone was observed a handful of times. The chain recombines TRBV25-1 with TRBJ2-6; TRBD1 aligns across 7 bases. Trimming took 5 bases from V and 2 from J; bases not matched to a gene: 3. In germline, CDR1 is MGHDK, CDR2 SYGVNS. This CDR3 is built from 15 residues. DNA of the CDR3: TGTGCCAGCAGTCAACAGGGGACTGGGGCCAACGTCCTGACTTTC. This codes for CASSQQGTGANVLTF.

J is TRBJ1-3 and V is TRBV15; a weak D match, TRBD1 (5 bases). The CDR3 extends over 15 amino acids. Trimming left V 0 bases short and J 2 bases short, with 8 bases between. Germline V gives CDR1 LNHNV, CDR2 YYDKDF (reference sequence). The CDR3 coding sequence is TGTGCCACCAGCAGAGATCGGACAACTGGAAACACCATATATTTT. It translates to CATSRDRTTGNTIYF.

The chain links TRBV5-4 to TRBJ1-1; D is unclear. The V end was cut by 0 bases, the J end by 1 base, with 4 bases between. The CDR3 has 13 amino acids. Germline-derived CDR1 and CDR2 are SGHNT and YYREEE (reference sequence). The CDR3: CASSLEQNTEAFF. The CDR3 DNA is TGTGCCAGCAGCTTGGAACAGAACACTGAAGCTTTCTTT.

CDR3 coding DNA: TGCAGCGTTGGGGAGAATGAGCAGTTCTTC. Amino acid sequence: CSVGENEQFF. This rearrangement joins TRBV29-1 to TRBJ2-1; D is perhaps TRBD2 (5 bases). The germline V gene encodes CDR1 SQVTM and CDR2 ANQGSEA. With 4 bases removed from V and 7 bases from J, the gap between germline ends came to 5 bases. The CDR3 covers 10 residues.

This chain joins TRBV7-2 and TRBJ1-1; a possible D gene is TRBD1 (6 bases). The CDR3 totals 15 residues. Trimming took 5 bases from V and 3 from J, leaving 16 bases between them. Germline CDR1 is SGHTA and CDR2 is FQGNSA. As DNA, the CDR3 is TGTGCCAGCAGCCTCCTCGGTGGGGGCTACACTGAAGCTTTCTTT. It yields the protein CASSLLGGGYTEAFF.

The J gene is TRBJ1-1, the V gene TRBV30; D is ambiguous. This CDR3 is 12 amino acids long. The germline CDR1 and CDR2 sequences are GTSNPN and SVGIG (reference sequence). The V and J ends lost 2 bases and 5 bases respectively, with 9 bases between them. The CDR3 region has the DNA TGTGCCTGGAGTCGGTACGGGACTGAAGCTTTCTTT. Its translation is CAWSRYGTEAFF.

The chain employs TRBV21-1 and TRBJ1-2; the table's D call, TRBD1, was not checked against the DNA. TRBV21-1 is assigned pseudogene status. The CDR3 is 17 amino acids. CDR3 sequence (DNA): TGTGCCAGCAGCGAAAAGGAATCAATACTAGAGGGGGATGGCTACACCTTC. Amino acids: CASSEKESILEGDGYTF.

The rearrangement joins TRBV7-9 to TRBJ1-2; 8 bases map to TRBD1. This CDR3 has 13 residues. The ends lost 3 bases at V and 12 bases at J; junction bases unmatched: 9. CDR1 and CDR2 from the germline V gene are SEHNR and FQNEAQ (reference sequence). The CDR3 protein is CASSLVETGDNTF. The CDR3 DNA is TGTGCCAGCAGCTTGGTCGAGACAGGGGATAACACCTTC.

This clone was observed once. This chain uses TRBV2 with TRBJ2-5; 7 bases match TRBD1. Germline V lookup: CDR1 SNHLY, CDR2 FYNNEI. V was clipped by 6 bases and J by 5 bases; unmatched bases: 9. CDR3 length: 14 residues. The CDR3 sequence is CASSVVTGAETQYF. CDR3 coding DNA: TGTGCCAGCAGCGTAGTAACAGGGGCTGAGACCCAGTACTTC. The full variable domain, completed using reference TRBV2 and TRBJ2-5, is EPEVTQTPSHQVTQMGQEVILRCVPISNHLYFYWYRQILGQKVEFLVSFYNNEISEKSEIFDDQFSVERPDGSNFTLKIRSTKLEDSAMYFCASSVVTGAETQYFGPGTRLLVL.

This clone was picked up a small number of times. The chain carries TRBV15 and TRBJ2-3; D is unclear. The ends were cut back, 0 bases at V and 5 bases at J, with 6 bases in the middle. Germline CDR1 is LNHNV and CDR2 is YYDKDF (reference sequence). There are 13 residues in the CDR3. CDR3 bases: TGTGCCACCAGCAGAGATTACGGAGATACGCAGTATTTT. Translation: CATSRDYGDTQYF.

The chain links TRBV28 to TRBJ1-4; D may be TRBD1 (6 bases). Per germline, CDR1 MDHEN and CDR2 SYDVKM. The CDR3 is 14 residues long. The V end lost 9 bases, the J end lost 8 bases, and 19 bases lay between the germline ends. In DNA form, the CDR3 reads TGTGCCAGTACTACCGCACGGACAGAAGAAAAACTGTTTTTT. It translates to CASTTARTEEKLFF.

The chain combines TRBV7-6 with TRBJ2-3; tentative D call: TRBD1 (5 bases). V shed 1 base and J shed 3 bases, with 8 bases lying between them. CDR1 is SGHVS and CDR2 is FNYEAQ in the germline V gene. The CDR3 loop spans 14 amino acids. DNA for the CDR3: TGTGCCAGCAGCTTAGACGCAGGGACAGATACGCAGTATTTT. Protein product: CASSLDAGTDTQYF. The variable domain in full, completed from reference TRBV7-6 and TRBJ2-3, reads GAGVSQSPRYKVTKRGQDVALRCDPISGHVSLYWYRQALGQGPEFLTYFNYEAQQDKSGLPNDRFSAERPEGSISTLTIQRTEQRDSAMYRCASSLDAGTDTQYFGPGTRLTVL.

J is TRBJ2-7 and V is TRBV7-2; possibly TRBD2 for D (5 bases). The CDR3 has 14 amino acids. Germline CDR1 SGHTA, CDR2 FQGNSA. Trimming took 1 base from V and 4 from J, leaving 11 bases between them. The DNA of the CDR3 is TGTGCCAGCAGCTTAGGAGGGCCTCCATACGAGCAGTACTTC. Translation gives CASSLGGPPYEQYF.